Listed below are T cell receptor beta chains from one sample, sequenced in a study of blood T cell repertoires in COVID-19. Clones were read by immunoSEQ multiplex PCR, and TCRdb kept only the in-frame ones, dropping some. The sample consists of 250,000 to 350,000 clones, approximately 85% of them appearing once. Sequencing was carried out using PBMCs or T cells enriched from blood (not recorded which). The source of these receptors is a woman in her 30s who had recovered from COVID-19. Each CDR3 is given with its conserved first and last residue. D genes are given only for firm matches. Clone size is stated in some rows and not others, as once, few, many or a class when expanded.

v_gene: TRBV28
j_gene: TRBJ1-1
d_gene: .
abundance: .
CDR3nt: TGTGCCAGCAGACACGCACTACAGGGTAGAAACGGTGAAGCTTTCTTT
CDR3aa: CASRHALQGRNGEAFF

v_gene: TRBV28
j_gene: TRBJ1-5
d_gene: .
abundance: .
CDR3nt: TGTGCCACCGGCGGGTTAAACTCAAATCAGCCCCAGCATTTT
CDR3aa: CATGGLNSNQPQHF

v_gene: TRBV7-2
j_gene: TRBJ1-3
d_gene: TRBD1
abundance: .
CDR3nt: TGTGCCAGCAGTTCCCACCGGGACAGGGCGATTGGAAACACCATATATTTT
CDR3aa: CASSSHRDRAIGNTIYF

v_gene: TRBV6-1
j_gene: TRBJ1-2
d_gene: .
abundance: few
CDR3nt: TGTGCCAGCAGTGATCAGGCCCGCGGAGGGGACTATGGCTACACCTTC
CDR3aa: CASSDQARGGDYGYTF

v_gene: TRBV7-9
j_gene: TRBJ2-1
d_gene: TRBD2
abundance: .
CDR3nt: TGTGCCAGCAGCCCCCTGATCGGGGGGGGTCTTTTCTTC
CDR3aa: CASSPLIGGGLFF

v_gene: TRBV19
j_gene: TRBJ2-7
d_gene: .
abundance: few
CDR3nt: TGTGCCAGTGGAGGGGCCTTCTCCTACGAGCAGTACTTC
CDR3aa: CASGGAFSYEQYF

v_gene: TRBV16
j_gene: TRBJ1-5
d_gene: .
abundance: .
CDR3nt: TGTGCCAGCAGCCTCCCCCGGGGGAATAGCAATCAGCCCCAGCATTTT
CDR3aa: CASSLPRGNSNQPQHF

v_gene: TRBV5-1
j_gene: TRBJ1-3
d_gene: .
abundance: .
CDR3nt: TGCGCCAGCAGTCCAGGCCACTCTGGAAACACCATATATTTT
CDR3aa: CASSPGHSGNTIYF

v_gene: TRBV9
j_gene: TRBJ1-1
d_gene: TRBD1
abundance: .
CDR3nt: TGTGCCAGCAGCACTCAGACAGGGGACACTGAAGCTTTCTTT
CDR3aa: CASSTQTGDTEAFF

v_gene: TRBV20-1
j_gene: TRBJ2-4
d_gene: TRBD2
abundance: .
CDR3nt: TGCAGTGCTAGTCTAGCGGGAGGAGCAAACATTCAGTACTTC
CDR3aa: CSASLAGGANIQYF

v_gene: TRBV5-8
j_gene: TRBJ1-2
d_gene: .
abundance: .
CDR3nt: TGTGCCAGCAGCCGAACGGGGAGGGGGTCTGGCTACACCTTC
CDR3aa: CASSRTGRGSGYTF

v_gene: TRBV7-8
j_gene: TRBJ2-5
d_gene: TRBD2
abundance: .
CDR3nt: TGTGCCAGCAGCTTAGCGGGGACTAGCGGGAGTGGGGAGACCCAGTACTTC
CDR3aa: CASSLAGTSGSGETQYF

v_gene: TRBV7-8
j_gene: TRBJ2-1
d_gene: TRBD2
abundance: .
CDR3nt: TGTGCCAGCAGCTTAGAGTTGGGACTAGTCCCAACTGAGCAGTTCTTC
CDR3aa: CASSLELGLVPTEQFF

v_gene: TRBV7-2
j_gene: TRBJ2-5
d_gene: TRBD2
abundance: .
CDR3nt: TGTGCCAGCAGCTTAGCTCCGGGACTAGCGACAGAGACCCAGTACTTC
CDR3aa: CASSLAPGLATETQYF

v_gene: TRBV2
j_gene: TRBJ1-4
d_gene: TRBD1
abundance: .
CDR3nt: TGTGCCAGCAAAATACTAGGGACAGTTAATGAAAAACTGTTTTTT
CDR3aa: CASKILGTVNEKLFF

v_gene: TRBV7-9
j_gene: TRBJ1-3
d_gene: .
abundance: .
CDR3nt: TGTGCCAGCAGCGCAATGACAGGTTTCGGAAACACCATATATTTT
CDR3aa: CASSAMTGFGNTIYF

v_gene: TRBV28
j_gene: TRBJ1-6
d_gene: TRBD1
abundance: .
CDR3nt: TGTGCCAGCAGTTTATGGGGACAGACCCTCCACTTT
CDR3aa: CASSLWGQTLHF

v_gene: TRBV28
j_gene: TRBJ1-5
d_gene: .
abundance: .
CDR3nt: TGTGCCAGCAGTTTTAGAGATTATCAGCCCCAGCATTTT
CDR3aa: CASSFRDYQPQHF

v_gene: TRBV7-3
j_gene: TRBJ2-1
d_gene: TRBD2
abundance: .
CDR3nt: TGTGCCAGCAGCCCATTAGCGGGAGGGGATGAGCAGTTCTTC
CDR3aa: CASSPLAGGDEQFF

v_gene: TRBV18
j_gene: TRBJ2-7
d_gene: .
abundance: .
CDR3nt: TGTGCCAGCTCACCACCGCAGCGCCCCTTTCTCGAGCAGTACTTC
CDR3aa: CASSPPQRPFLEQYF

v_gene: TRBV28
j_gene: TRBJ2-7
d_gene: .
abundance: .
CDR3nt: TGTGCCAGCAGTTTACAACGATCCAGCTCCTACGAGCAGTACTTC
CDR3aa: CASSLQRSSSYEQYF

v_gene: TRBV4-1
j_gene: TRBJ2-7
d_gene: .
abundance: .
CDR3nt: TGCGCCAGCAGCCAAGCCCCTGGGCAGTACTACGAGCAGTACTTC
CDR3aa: CASSQAPGQYYEQYF

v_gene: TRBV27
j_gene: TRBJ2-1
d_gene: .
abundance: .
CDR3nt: TGTGCCAGCAGTTCCTATTTGCTAGCCCGGGACAATGAGCAGTTCTTC
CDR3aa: CASSSYLLARDNEQFF

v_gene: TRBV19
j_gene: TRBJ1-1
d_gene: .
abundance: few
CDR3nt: TGTGCCAGTAGTATAGGGCCCCAGAGGGCTAACACTGAAGCTTTCTTT
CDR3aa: CASSIGPQRANTEAFF

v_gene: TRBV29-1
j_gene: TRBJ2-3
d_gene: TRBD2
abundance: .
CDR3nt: TGCAGCGCCGTAGCGGGTATAAGCACAGATACGCAGTATTTT
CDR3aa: CSAVAGISTDTQYF

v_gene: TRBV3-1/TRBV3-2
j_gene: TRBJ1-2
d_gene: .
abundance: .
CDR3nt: TGTGCCAGCAGCCCCGACAGCTACTATGGCTACACCTTC
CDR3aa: CASSPDSYYGYTF

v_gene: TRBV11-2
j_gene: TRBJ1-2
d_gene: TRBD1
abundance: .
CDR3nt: TGTGCCAGCAGCCAGGGGGGACAGAAGACTAACTATGGCTACACCTTC
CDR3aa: CASSQGGQKTNYGYTF

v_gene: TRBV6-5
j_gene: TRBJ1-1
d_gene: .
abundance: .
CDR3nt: TGTGCCAGCAGTTACTCAAGGGCGGGGGGCACTGAAGCTTTCTTT
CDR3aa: CASSYSRAGGTEAFF

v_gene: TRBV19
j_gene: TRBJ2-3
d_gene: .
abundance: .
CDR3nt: TGTGCCAGTAGACCGGGGGGCGGCACAGATACGCAGTATTTT
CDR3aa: CASRPGGGTDTQYF

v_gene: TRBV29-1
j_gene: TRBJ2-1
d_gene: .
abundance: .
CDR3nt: TGCAGCGTCCTACGCAATGAGCAGTTCTTC
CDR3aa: CSVLRNEQFF

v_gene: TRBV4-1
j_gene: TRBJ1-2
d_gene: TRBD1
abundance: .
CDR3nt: TGCGCCAGCAGTCGGGGGACAGGCCAGGCCTATGGCTACACCTTC
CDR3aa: CASSRGTGQAYGYTF

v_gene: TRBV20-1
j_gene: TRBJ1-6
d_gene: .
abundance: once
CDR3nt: TGCAGTGCTAGTAGGAGTTATTCACCCCTCCACTTT
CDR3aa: CSASRSYSPLHF

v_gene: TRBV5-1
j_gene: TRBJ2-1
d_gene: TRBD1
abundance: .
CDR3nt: TGCGCCAGCAGCCCTGGACAGGGGCGGGATGAGCAGTTCTTC
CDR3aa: CASSPGQGRDEQFF

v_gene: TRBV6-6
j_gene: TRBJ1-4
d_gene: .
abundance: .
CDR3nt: TGTGCCAGCAGTTACTCGAGTCGACTAGAAAAACTGTTTTTT
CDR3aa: CASSYSSRLEKLFF

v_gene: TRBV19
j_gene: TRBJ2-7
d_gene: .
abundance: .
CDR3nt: TGTGCCAGTAGTATAAGCGGTCCCTCCTACGAGCAGTACTTC
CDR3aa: CASSISGPSYEQYF

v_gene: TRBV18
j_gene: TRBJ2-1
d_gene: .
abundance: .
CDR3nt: TGTGCCAGCTCACCACGGGTACAGAAAAGCAATGAGCAGTTCTTC
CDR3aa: CASSPRVQKSNEQFF

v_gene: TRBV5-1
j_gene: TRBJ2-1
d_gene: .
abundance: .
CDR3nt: TGCGCCAGCAGCTTGGGGAGCCGTTCGAGCGGCTACAATGAGCAGTTCTTC
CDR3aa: CASSLGSRSSGYNEQFF